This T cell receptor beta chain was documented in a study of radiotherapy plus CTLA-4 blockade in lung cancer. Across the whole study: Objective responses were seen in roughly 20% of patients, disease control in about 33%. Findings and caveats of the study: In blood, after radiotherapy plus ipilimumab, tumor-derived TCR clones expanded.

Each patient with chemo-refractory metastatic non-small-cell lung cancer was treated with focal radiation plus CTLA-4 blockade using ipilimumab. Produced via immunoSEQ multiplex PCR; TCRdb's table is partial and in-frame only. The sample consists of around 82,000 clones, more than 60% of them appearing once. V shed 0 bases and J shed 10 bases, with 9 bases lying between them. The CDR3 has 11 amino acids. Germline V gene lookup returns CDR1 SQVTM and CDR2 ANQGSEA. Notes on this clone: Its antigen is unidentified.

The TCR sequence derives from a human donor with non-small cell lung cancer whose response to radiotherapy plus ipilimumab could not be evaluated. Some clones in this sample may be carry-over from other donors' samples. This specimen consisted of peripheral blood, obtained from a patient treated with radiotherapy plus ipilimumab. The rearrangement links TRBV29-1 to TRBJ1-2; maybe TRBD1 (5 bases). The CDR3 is CSVEDPGSYTF. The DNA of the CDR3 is TGCAGCGTTGAAGACCCAGGGTCCTACACCTTC.